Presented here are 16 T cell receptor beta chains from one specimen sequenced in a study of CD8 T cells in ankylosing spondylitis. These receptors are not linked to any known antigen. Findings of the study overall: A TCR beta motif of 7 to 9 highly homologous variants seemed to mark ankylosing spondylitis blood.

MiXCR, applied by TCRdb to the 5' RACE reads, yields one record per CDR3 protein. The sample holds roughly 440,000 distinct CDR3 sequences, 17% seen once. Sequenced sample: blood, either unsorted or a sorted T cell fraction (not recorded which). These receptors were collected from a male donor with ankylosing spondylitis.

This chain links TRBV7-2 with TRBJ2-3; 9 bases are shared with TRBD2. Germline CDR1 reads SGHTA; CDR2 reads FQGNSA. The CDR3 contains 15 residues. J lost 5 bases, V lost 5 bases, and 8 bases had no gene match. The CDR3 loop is CASSTPSGALDTQYF. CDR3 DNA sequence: TGTGCCAGCAGCACCCCTAGCGGGGCCCTAGATACGCAGTATTTT.

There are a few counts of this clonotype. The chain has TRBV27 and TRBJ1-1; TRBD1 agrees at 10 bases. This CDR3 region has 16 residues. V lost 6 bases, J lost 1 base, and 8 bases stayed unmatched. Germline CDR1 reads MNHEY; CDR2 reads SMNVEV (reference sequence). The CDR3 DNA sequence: TGTGCCAGCAGACCGGGACAGGGGCTCGAGAACACTGAAGCTTTCTTT. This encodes CASRPGQGLENTEAFF.

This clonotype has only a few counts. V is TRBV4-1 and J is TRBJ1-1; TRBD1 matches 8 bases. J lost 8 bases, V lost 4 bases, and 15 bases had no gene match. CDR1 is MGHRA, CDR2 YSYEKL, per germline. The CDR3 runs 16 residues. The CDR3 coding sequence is TGCGCCAGCAGCCCGTTTCGAACCACAGGGGGAAACGAAGCTTTCTTT. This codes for CASSPFRTTGGNEAFF.

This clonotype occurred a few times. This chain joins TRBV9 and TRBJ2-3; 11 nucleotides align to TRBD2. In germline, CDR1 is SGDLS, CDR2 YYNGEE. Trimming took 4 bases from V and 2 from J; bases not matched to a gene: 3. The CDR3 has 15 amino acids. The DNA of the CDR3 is TGTGCCAGCAGCCCGGGACTAGCGGACACAGATACGCAGTATTTT. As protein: CASSPGLADTDTQYF.

The CDR3, as DNA: TGTGCCAGCAGCTTAGCGGTCAACACAGATACGCAGTATTTT. Its translation: CASSLAVNTDTQYF. J is TRBJ2-3 and V is TRBV7-2, with D unresolved. Looked up from germline, CDR1 is SGHTA and CDR2 is FQGNSA. The ends were cut back, 0 bases at V and 2 bases at J, with 6 bases in the middle. This CDR3 is built from 14 residues.

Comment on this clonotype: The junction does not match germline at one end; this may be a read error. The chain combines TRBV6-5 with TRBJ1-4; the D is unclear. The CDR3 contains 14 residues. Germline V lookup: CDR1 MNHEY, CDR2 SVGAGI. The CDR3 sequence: CASSYGQAGEKLSF. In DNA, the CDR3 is TGTGCCAGCAGTTATGGGCAGGCTGGTGAAAAACTGTCTTTT.

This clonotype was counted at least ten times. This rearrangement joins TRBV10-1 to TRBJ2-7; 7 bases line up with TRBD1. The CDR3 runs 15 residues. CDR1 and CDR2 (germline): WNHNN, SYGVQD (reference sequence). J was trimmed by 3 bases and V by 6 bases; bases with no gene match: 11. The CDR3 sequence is CASSIDRERVYEQYF. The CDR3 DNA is TGCGCCAGCAGCATAGACAGGGAGAGGGTCTACGAGCAGTACTTC.

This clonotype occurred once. The CDR3 here is CASSPAPGSDEKLFF. The DNA of the CDR3 is TGCGCCAGCAGCCCGGCGCCAGGGTCAGACGAAAAACTGTTTTTT. The V gene is TRBV5-1, the J gene TRBJ1-4; a possible D gene is TRBD1 (5 bases). The CDR3 extends over 15 amino acids. CDR1 and CDR2 (germline): SGHRS, YFSETQ. The V end was cut by 4 bases, the J end by 8 bases, with 18 bases between.

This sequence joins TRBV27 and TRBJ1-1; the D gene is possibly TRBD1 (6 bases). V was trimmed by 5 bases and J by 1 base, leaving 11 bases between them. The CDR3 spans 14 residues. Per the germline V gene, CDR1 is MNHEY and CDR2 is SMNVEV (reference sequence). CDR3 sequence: CASSPQGKNTEAFF. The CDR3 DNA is TGTGCCAGCAGTCCGCAGGGGAAGAACACTGAAGCTTTCTTT.

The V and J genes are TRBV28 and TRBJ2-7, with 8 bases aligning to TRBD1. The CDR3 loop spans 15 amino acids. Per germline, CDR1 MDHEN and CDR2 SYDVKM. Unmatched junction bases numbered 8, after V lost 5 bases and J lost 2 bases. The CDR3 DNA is TGTGCCAGCAGTAGCGGACAGGGTGGGGCCTACGAGCAGTACTTC. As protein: CASSSGQGGAYEQYF.

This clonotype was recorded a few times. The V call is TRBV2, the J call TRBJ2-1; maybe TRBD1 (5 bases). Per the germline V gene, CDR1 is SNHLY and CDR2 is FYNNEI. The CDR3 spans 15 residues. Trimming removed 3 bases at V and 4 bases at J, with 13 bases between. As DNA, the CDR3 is TGTGCCAGCAGTGAGATGCCCACAGGATACAATGAGCAGTTCTTC. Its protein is CASSEMPTGYNEQFF.

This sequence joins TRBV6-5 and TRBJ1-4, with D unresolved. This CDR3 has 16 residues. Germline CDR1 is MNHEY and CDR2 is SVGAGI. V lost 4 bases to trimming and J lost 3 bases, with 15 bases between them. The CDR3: CASSFPPGYPNEKLFF. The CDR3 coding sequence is TGTGCCAGCAGTTTTCCTCCCGGGTACCCTAATGAAAAACTGTTTTTT.

CDR3 sequence reads: CASSQGHSTSYEQYF. CDR3 nucleotide sequence: TGTGCCAGCAGCCAAGGGCACTCTACCTCCTACGAGCAGTACTTC. V gene TRBV3-1 combines with J gene TRBJ2-7; no reliable D call. V was pared by 1 base and J by 0 bases, with 10 bases between. Germline V gives CDR1 LGHDT, CDR2 YNNKEL (reference sequence). The CDR3 runs 15 residues.

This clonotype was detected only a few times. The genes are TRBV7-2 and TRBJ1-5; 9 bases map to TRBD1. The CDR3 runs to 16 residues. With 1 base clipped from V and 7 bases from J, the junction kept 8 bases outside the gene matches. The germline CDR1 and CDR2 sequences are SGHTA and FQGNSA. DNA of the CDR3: TGTGCCAGCAGCTTAGGTAGGACAGGGGTAGGACAGCCCCAGCATTTT. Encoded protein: CASSLGRTGVGQPQHF.

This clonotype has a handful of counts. The DNA of the CDR3 is TGTGCCAGCAGCATACGACAGGGCCACTATGGCTACACCTTC. Translated, it gives CASSIRQGHYGYTF. This chain joins TRBV12-3 or TRBV12-4 and TRBJ1-2; TRBD1 matches 7 bases. The length of the CDR3 is 14 residues. The V gene end was trimmed by 6 bases and the J gene end by 3 bases; junction bases not matched to a gene: 7.

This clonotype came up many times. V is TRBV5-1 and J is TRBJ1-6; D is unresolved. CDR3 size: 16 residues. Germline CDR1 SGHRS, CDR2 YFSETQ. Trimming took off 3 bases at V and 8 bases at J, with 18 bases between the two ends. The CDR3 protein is CASSSTYRRVDSPLHF. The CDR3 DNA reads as TGCGCCAGCAGCTCGACCTACCGGAGGGTGGATTCACCCCTCCACTTT.